This TCR beta chain is from a study of blood T cells in healthy people across ages. Findings of the study overall: PBMCs that were unsorted prevented a conclusive naive versus antigen-experienced comparison.

As to this clonotype: Its antigen is currently unknown.

The ends lost 5 bases at V and 7 bases at J; junction bases unmatched: 21. CDR3 length equals 18 residues. The second PCR ran roughly 6 to 11 cycles with a sample-barcoded 5' primer and J-beta primers. Each cDNA molecule was tagged by a template-switch adaptor with 12 random nucleotides. TCRdb re-called the 5' RACE reads with MiXCR, one entry per CDR3 protein. The data show about 1.4 million distinct CDR3 sequences, with 59% seen just once and 6.7% held by the top ten. Total RNA amounts of at least 6 micrograms were extracted per sample. The source of this sequence is a young man in good health. Sequences were obtained from blood. The rearrangement links TRBV12-3 or TRBV12-4 to TRBJ2-7, with 9 bases lining up with TRBD2. The CDR3 nucleotides read TGTGCCAGCAGTAATTACCACCTCGGGGTAGCGGGAGATAATGAGCAGTACTTC. Its translation: CASSNYHLGVAGDNEQYF.